The 3 T cell receptor beta chains below were found in one sample sequenced in a study of blood T cell repertoires in COVID-19. Assay used: immunoSEQ multiplex PCR; TCRdb lists only in-frame clones, some missing. The repertoire holds 150,000 to 200,000 clones, around 85% seen once, with under 2.5% in the top ten. The sample taken for sequencing was peripheral blood. The receptors were sampled from a man in his 70s with active or convalescent COVID-19.

CDR3 loop: CASAVGRANEQYF. DNA for the CDR3: TGTGCCAGCGCTGTGGGCAGGGCGAACGAGCAGTACTTC. The J gene is TRBJ2-7, the V gene TRBV27, with a weak D call TRBD1 (5 bases). Between the trimmed V and J ends, which lost 8 bases and 5 bases, there was a span of 16 bases. CDR3 size: 13 residues. Looked up from germline, CDR1 is MNHEY and CDR2 is SMNVEV (reference sequence).

The chain carries TRBV9 and TRBJ2-2; tentative D call: TRBD1 (6 bases). Germline CDR1 reads SGDLS; CDR2 reads YYNGEE. This CDR3 has 15 amino acids. With 7 bases removed from V and 1 base from J, the gap between germline ends came to 14 bases. The CDR3 reads CASARRGGNTGELFF. The CDR3 DNA is TGTGCCAGCGCCCGTAGAGGGGGGAACACCGGGGAGCTGTTTTTT.

This clone was counted only a few times. The V gene is TRBV6-2 or TRBV6-3, the J gene TRBJ2-1; no clear D. Per germline, CDR1 MNHEY and CDR2 SVGEGT. Trimming removed 4 bases at V and 9 bases at J, with 13 bases between. The CDR3 totals 13 residues. The CDR3 region has the DNA TGTGCCAGCAGTTTATACCTAGAGGCTGAGCAGTTCTTC. It encodes CASSLYLEAEQFF.